The rows below give T cell receptor beta chains drawn from one sample of a study of blood T cell repertoires in COVID-19. The assay was immunoSEQ multiplex PCR, and TCRdb's table has in-frame clones only and misses some. The data hold about 49,000 clones, with roughly 90% observed a single time. Sequencing was done on a sample of peripheral blood. The receptors stem from a human donor in a cohort sampled during active COVID-19. CDR3s include the opening cysteine and the closing phenylalanine or tryptophan. The order of the fields is D gene, CDR3 length, J gene, clone size, V gene, CDR3 DNA, CDR3 protein. The D gene is left open where the match is weak. Clone size, where shown, is once, few, many, or a class for clones that have expanded.

D: NA; length: 15; J: TRBJ2-2; size: NA; V: TRBV18; DNA: TGTGCCAGCTCACCTGTACTAACCGGAAGCGGGGAGCTGTTTTTT; CDR3: CASSPVLTGSGELFF
D: NA; length: 14; J: TRBJ1-1; size: NA; V: TRBV2; DNA: TGTGCCAGCAGTGAAGCGACTAAGGTGAATGAAGCTTTCTTT; CDR3: CASSEATKVNEAFF
D: NA; length: 11; J: TRBJ2-1; size: NA; V: TRBV5-1; DNA: TGCGCCAGCAGCTTGACGGGGATTCAGTTCTTC; CDR3: CASSLTGIQFF
D: TRBD2; length: 15; J: TRBJ2-1; size: NA; V: TRBV28; DNA: TGTGCCAGCAGCTTCAGGACTAGCGGCTACAATGAGCAGTTCTTC; CDR3: CASSFRTSGYNEQFF
D: NA; length: 13; J: TRBJ1-1; size: NA; V: TRBV27; DNA: TGTGCCAGCACCACCACAGGGAGAACTGAAGCTTTCTTT; CDR3: CASTTTGRTEAFF
D: NA; length: 17; J: TRBJ2-3; size: NA; V: TRBV19; DNA: TGTGCCAGTAGTATCCCTGCTGAGGGAGTCCCCACCCGTACGCAGTATTTT; CDR3: CASSIPAEGVPTRTQYF
D: NA; length: 12; J: TRBJ2-2; size: NA; V: TRBV7-9; DNA: TGTGCCAGCAGCTTGGGGAGCGGGGAGCTGTTTTTT; CDR3: CASSLGSGELFF
D: NA; length: 15; J: TRBJ1-1; size: NA; V: TRBV5-4; DNA: TGTGCCAGCAGCCGAGACGGGGGGGGGAACACTGAAGCTTTCTTT; CDR3: CASSRDGGGNTEAFF
D: NA; length: 12; J: TRBJ1-1; size: NA; V: TRBV24-1; DNA: TGTGCCACCAGTGATTTCCGGGGTGAAGCTTTCTTT; CDR3: CATSDFRGEAFF
D: NA; length: 12; J: TRBJ2-7; size: NA; V: TRBV25-1; DNA: TGTGCCAGCGAAGGGGATTTGTACGAGCAGTACTTC; CDR3: CASEGDLYEQYF
D: TRBD1; length: 16; J: TRBJ1-5; size: NA; V: TRBV6-5; DNA: TGTGCCAGCAGTTACTCCGGGACAGGGAGTTCTCAGCCCCAGCATTTT; CDR3: CASSYSGTGSSQPQHF
D: NA; length: 14; J: TRBJ2-1; size: NA; V: TRBV19; DNA: TGTGCCAGTAGTATGGGGACATTTTCCAATGAGCAGTTCTTC; CDR3: CASSMGTFSNEQFF
D: NA; length: 16; J: TRBJ1-2; size: NA; V: TRBV7-9; DNA: TGTGCCAGCAGCCGCCTGGGGCAAGGCAAGGCATATGGCTACACCTTC; CDR3: CASSRLGQGKAYGYTF
D: NA; length: 12; J: TRBJ2-7; size: NA; V: TRBV30; DNA: TGTGCCTGGGACTCGACTCTCTACGAGCAGTACTTC; CDR3: CAWDSTLYEQYF
D: NA; length: 13; J: TRBJ1-1; size: once; V: TRBV12-3/TRBV12-4; DNA: TGTGCCAGCAGGTCGGGGGGAGGACCTGAAGCTTTCTTT; CDR3: CASRSGGGPEAFF
D: NA; length: 15; J: TRBJ2-1; size: NA; V: TRBV5-1; DNA: TGCGCCAGCAGCTTATCCGGGAACCCTCACAATGAGCAGTTCTTC; CDR3: CASSLSGNPHNEQFF
D: NA; length: 13; J: TRBJ2-1; size: NA; V: TRBV24-1; DNA: TGTGCCACCAGTGACCCGACAGTAAATGAGCAGTTCTTC; CDR3: CATSDPTVNEQFF
D: NA; length: 17; J: TRBJ1-6; size: NA; V: TRBV7-9; DNA: TGTGCCAGCAGCTCCACAGGGAGTAGCACCTATAATTCACCCCTCCACTTT; CDR3: CASSSTGSSTYNSPLHF
D: TRBD1; length: 14; J: TRBJ2-5; size: NA; V: TRBV2; DNA: TGTGCCAGCAGTTTGACAGGGACAGAAGAGACCCAGTACTTC; CDR3: CASSLTGTEETQYF
D: TRBD2; length: 13; J: TRBJ2-7; size: few; V: TRBV2; DNA: TGTGCCAGCAGCAGCGGGAGGGGCTACGAGCAGTACTTC; CDR3: CASSSGRGYEQYF
D: NA; length: 13; J: TRBJ1-2; size: NA; V: TRBV11-2; DNA: TGTGCCAGCAGCTTAGCGAGTGCACTGGGCTACACCTTC; CDR3: CASSLASALGYTF
D: NA; length: 12; J: TRBJ1-2; size: NA; V: TRBV2; DNA: TGTGCCAGCAGTGGAGGGGGATTCGGCTACACCTTC; CDR3: CASSGGGFGYTF
D: TRBD1; length: 16; J: TRBJ1-1; size: NA; V: TRBV5-4; DNA: TGTGCCAGCAGCTCGCCTCGGACAGGAACAAACACTGAAGCTTTCTTT; CDR3: CASSSPRTGTNTEAFF
D: TRBD1; length: 12; J: TRBJ1-2; size: NA; V: TRBV6-5; DNA: TGTGCCAGCAGGGGGACAGGGGATGGCTACACCTTC; CDR3: CASRGTGDGYTF
D: NA; length: 13; J: TRBJ1-6; size: NA; V: TRBV10-3; DNA: TGTGCCATCACGGCAGGCGATAATTCACCCCTCCACTTT; CDR3: CAITAGDNSPLHF
D: TRBD1; length: 15; J: TRBJ2-7; size: NA; V: TRBV5-3; DNA: TGTGCCAGAAGCTTCCCTAGACAGGGTTATGACGAGCAGTACTTC; CDR3: CARSFPRQGYDEQYF
D: NA; length: 14; J: TRBJ1-5; size: NA; V: TRBV4-3; DNA: TGCGCCAGCAGCCAAGAGGGCAGGGGTCAGCCCCAGCATTTT; CDR3: CASSQEGRGQPQHF
D: NA; length: 13; J: TRBJ1-5; size: NA; V: TRBV14; DNA: TGTGCCAGCAGCCAAGACTACTATCAGCCCCAGCATTTT; CDR3: CASSQDYYQPQHF
D: NA; length: 16; J: TRBJ2-2; size: NA; V: TRBV10-3; DNA: TGTGCCATCAGCGTAACAGGAGCCACGAACACCGGGGAGCTGTTTTTT; CDR3: CAISVTGATNTGELFF
D: NA; length: 15; J: TRBJ1-1; size: NA; V: TRBV9; DNA: TGTGCCAGCAGCGTTGTATCGCGGGTTCGCCCTGAAGCTTTCTTT; CDR3: CASSVVSRVRPEAFF
D: NA; length: 16; J: TRBJ1-4; size: NA; V: TRBV27; DNA: TGTGCCAGCAGTTATGGGACTCCCGCAACTAATGAAAAACTGTTTTTT; CDR3: CASSYGTPATNEKLFF
D: NA; length: 16; J: TRBJ2-5; size: NA; V: TRBV15; DNA: TGTGCCACCAGCAGAGATCGATGGTCGACTCAGGAGACCCAGTACTTC; CDR3: CATSRDRWSTQETQYF
D: TRBD1; length: 21; J: TRBJ2-6; size: NA; V: TRBV19; DNA: TGTGCCAGTAGTAAAGGGGTGACAGGGTCCCTCTGGGGCTCTGGGGCCAACGTCCTGACTTTC; CDR3: CASSKGVTGSLWGSGANVLTF
D: TRBD2; length: 15; J: TRBJ2-7; size: NA; V: TRBV7-2; DNA: TGTGCCAGCAGCCCCTATAGCGGGGGAACCTACGAGCAGTACTTC; CDR3: CASSPYSGGTYEQYF
D: NA; length: 11; J: TRBJ1-1; size: once; V: TRBV29-1; DNA: TGCAGCGTTGTCAGGAACACTGAAGCTTTCTTT; CDR3: CSVVRNTEAFF
D: TRBD1; length: 12; J: TRBJ2-5; size: NA; V: TRBV29-1; DNA: TGCAGCGTGGGGACAGAGGTAGAGACCCAGTACTTC; CDR3: CSVGTEVETQYF
D: NA; length: 13; J: TRBJ2-1; size: NA; V: TRBV5-6; DNA: TGTGCCAGCAGCTTGAGGGGTGGCAATGAGCAGTTCTTC; CDR3: CASSLRGGNEQFF
D: NA; length: 15; J: TRBJ1-2; size: once; V: TRBV5-5; DNA: TGTGCCAGCAGCTTGGCCAATGACAGGATGTATGGCTACACCTTC; CDR3: CASSLANDRMYGYTF
D: TRBD2; length: 14; J: TRBJ2-3; size: NA; V: TRBV19; DNA: TGTGCCAGTAGGGGGGGGGAGCTCACAGATACGCAGTATTTT; CDR3: CASRGGELTDTQYF
D: TRBD1; length: 13; J: TRBJ1-1; size: once; V: TRBV14; DNA: TGTGCCAGCAGAGGACAGGGATGGACTGAAGCTTTCTTT; CDR3: CASRGQGWTEAFF
D: NA; length: 17; J: TRBJ2-1; size: NA; V: TRBV6-2/TRBV6-3; DNA: TGTGCCAGCAGTTACCTGCGGGGCGGGGTACGGGGAAATGAGCAGTTCTTC; CDR3: CASSYLRGGVRGNEQFF
D: TRBD1; length: 14; J: TRBJ1-4; size: NA; V: TRBV20-1; DNA: TGCAGTGCTAGTAGAAGACAGGGGGATGAAAAACTGTTTTTT; CDR3: CSASRRQGDEKLFF
D: TRBD1; length: 14; J: TRBJ1-6; size: NA; V: TRBV19; DNA: TGTGCCAGTAGTATCCCAGGGGGCGATTCACCCCTCCACTTT; CDR3: CASSIPGGDSPLHF
D: NA; length: 14; J: TRBJ2-5; size: once; V: TRBV9; DNA: TGTGCCAGCAGCCGGGGGAGAGGCCAAGAGACCCAGTACTTC; CDR3: CASSRGRGQETQYF
D: NA; length: 15; J: TRBJ1-2; size: NA; V: TRBV7-8; DNA: TGTGCCAGCAGTGGTCGAAGAACACCGATTTATGGCTACACCTTC; CDR3: CASSGRRTPIYGYTF
D: TRBD1; length: 14; J: TRBJ2-7; size: NA; V: TRBV15; DNA: TGTGCCACCGGGTTGACAGGGGCCCCCTACGAGCAGTACTTC; CDR3: CATGLTGAPYEQYF
D: NA; length: 16; J: TRBJ1-1; size: NA; V: TRBV19; DNA: TGTGCCAGTAACCCAACAGGGACTATCTCAAACACTGAAGCTTTCTTT; CDR3: CASNPTGTISNTEAFF
D: NA; length: 18; J: TRBJ2-1; size: NA; V: TRBV4-1; DNA: TGCGCCAGCAGCCAAAATCGAGAGGCAATTGCCTCCTACAATGAGCAGTTCTTC; CDR3: CASSQNREAIASYNEQFF
D: NA; length: 16; J: TRBJ2-6; size: NA; V: TRBV29-1; DNA: TGCAGCGTCGGCGGGCAGGGGTACTCTGGGGCCAACGTCCTGACTTTC; CDR3: CSVGGQGYSGANVLTF
D: TRBD1; length: 13; J: TRBJ2-3; size: NA; V: TRBV27; DNA: TGTGCCAGCAAAAGGGGGCCTCCAGATACGCAGTATTTT; CDR3: CASKRGPPDTQYF
D: NA; length: 15; J: TRBJ2-6; size: NA; V: TRBV28; DNA: TGTGCCAGCAGCCCCGGGGGATCAGGGGCCAACGTCCTGACTTTC; CDR3: CASSPGGSGANVLTF
D: TRBD1; length: 15; J: TRBJ2-2; size: NA; V: TRBV10-3; DNA: TGTGCCTGCCAAAGGGGGCAGGGAGAGACCGGGGAGCTGTTTTTT; CDR3: CACQRGQGETGELFF
D: TRBD1; length: 14; J: TRBJ1-2; size: NA; V: TRBV2; DNA: TGTGCCAGCACTTCCGAGACAGGGGTCTATGGCTACACCTTC; CDR3: CASTSETGVYGYTF
D: NA; length: 11; J: TRBJ2-1; size: NA; V: TRBV7-8; DNA: TGTGCCAGCAGTGACAGGAATGAGCAGTTCTTC; CDR3: CASSDRNEQFF
D: TRBD1; length: 15; J: TRBJ1-1; size: NA; V: TRBV24-1; DNA: TGTGCCACCAGTGACCCGGGACAGGGGGACACTGAAGCTTTCTTT; CDR3: CATSDPGQGDTEAFF
D: TRBD1; length: 17; J: TRBJ2-6; size: NA; V: TRBV11-2; DNA: TGTGCCAGCAGCTTAGGACAGGGTATTTCTGGGGCCAACGTCCTGACTTTC; CDR3: CASSLGQGISGANVLTF
D: NA; length: 17; J: TRBJ1-3; size: NA; V: TRBV9; DNA: TGTGCCAGCAGCGTTTCAACCGGGGGGCCCTCTGGAAACACCATATATTTT; CDR3: CASSVSTGGPSGNTIYF
D: NA; length: 14; J: TRBJ1-2; size: NA; V: TRBV27; DNA: TGTGCCAGCAGTTTAGGGCCCGGAGGTATGGGCTACACCTTC; CDR3: CASSLGPGGMGYTF
D: NA; length: 13; J: TRBJ2-2; size: NA; V: TRBV29-1; DNA: TGCAGCGTTGCGGTGAGGAACACCGGGGAGCTGTTTTTT; CDR3: CSVAVRNTGELFF
D: NA; length: 15; J: TRBJ2-1; size: NA; V: TRBV7-9; DNA: TGTGCCAGCAGCTTAACCCCTAGAGGAAACAATGAGCAGTTCTTC; CDR3: CASSLTPRGNNEQFF